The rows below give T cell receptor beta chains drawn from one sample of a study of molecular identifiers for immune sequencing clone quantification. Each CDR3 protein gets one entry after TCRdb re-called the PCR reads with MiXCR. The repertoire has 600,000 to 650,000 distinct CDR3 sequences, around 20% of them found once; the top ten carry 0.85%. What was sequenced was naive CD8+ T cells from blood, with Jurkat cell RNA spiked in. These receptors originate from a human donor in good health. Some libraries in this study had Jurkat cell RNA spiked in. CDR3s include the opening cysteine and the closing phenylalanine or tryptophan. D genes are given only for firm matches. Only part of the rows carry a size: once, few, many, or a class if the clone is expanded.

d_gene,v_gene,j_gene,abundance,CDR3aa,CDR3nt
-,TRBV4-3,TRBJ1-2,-,CASSQDVTDYGYTF,TGCGCCAGCAGCCAAGATGTAACGGACTATGGCTACACCTTC
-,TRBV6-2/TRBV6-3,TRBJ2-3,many,CASNPYPTDTQYF,TGTGCCAGCAATCCTTACCCCACGGATACGCAGTATTTT
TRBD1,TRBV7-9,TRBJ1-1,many,CASSPPMTGGGSEAFF,TGTGCCAGCAGCCCTCCAATGACAGGGGGCGGGTCTGAAGCTTTCTTT
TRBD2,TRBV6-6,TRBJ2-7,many,CASSYRAAGFYEQYF,TGTGCCAGCAGTTACCGAGCAGCGGGATTTTACGAGCAGTACTTC
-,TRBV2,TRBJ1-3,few,CASSSDRSSGNTIYF,TGTGCCAGCAGTTCTGACAGGTCCTCTGGAAACACCATATATTTT
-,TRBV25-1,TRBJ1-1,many,CASSGHRRPEATEAFF,TGTGCCAGCAGTGGTCACAGGAGACCCGAAGCCACTGAAGCTTTCTTT
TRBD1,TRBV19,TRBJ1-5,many,CASTGTGGSNQPQHF,TGTGCCAGTACCGGGACAGGGGGTTCCAATCAGCCCCAGCATTTT
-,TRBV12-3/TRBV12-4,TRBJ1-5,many,CASSLGPKGQPQHF,TGTGCCAGCAGTTTAGGTCCCAAGGGCCAGCCCCAGCATTTT
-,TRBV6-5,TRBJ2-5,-,CACSCSWSPQETQYF,TGTGCCTGCAGTTGCTCGTGGTCACCTCAAGAGACCCAGTACTTC
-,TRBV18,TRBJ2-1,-,CASSPASLNSYDEQFF,TGTGCCAGCTCACCCGCCAGCTTAAACTCCTACGATGAGCAGTTCTTC
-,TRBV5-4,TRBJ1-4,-,CASSGGDEKLVF,TGTGCCAGCAGCGGGGGCGATGAAAAACTGGTTTTT
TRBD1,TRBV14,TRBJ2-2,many,CASSQTGGVWIGNTGELFF,TGTGCCAGCAGCCAAACAGGGGGCGTTTGGATTGGGAACACCGGGGAGCTGTTTTTT
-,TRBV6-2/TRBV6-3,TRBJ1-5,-,CASSYSSAEVRHF,TGTGCCAGCAGTTACTCGTCCGCCGAGGTTCGGCATTTT
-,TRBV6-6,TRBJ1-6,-,CASSQMTDYNSPLHF,TGTGCCAGCAGCCAAATGACGGACTATAATTCACCCCTCCACTTT
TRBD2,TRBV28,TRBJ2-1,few,CASSFGLAGDDEQFF,TGTGCCAGCAGTTTTGGACTAGCAGGGGACGATGAGCAGTTCTTC
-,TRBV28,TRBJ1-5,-,CASSFEVSGQPQHF,TGTGCCAGCAGTTTCGAGGTTAGTGGTCAGCCCCAGCATTTT
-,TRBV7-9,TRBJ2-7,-,CASSRLVDEQYF,TGTGCCAGCAGCCGCCTAGTCGACGAGCAGTACTTC
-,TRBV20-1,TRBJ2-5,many,CSAIYRDFQETQYF,TGCAGTGCTATTTACCGGGACTTCCAAGAGACCCAGTACTTC
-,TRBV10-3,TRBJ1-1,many,CAIGPSAEAFF,TGTGCCATCGGCCCGTCGGCTGAAGCTTTCTTT
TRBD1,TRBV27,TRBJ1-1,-,CASSPQGVGDTEAFF,TGTGCCAGCAGTCCTCAGGGGGTTGGGGACACTGAAGCTTTCTTT
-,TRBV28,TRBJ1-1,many,CASSLYHADTEAFF,TGTGCCAGCAGTTTATATCACGCAGACACTGAAGCTTTCTTT
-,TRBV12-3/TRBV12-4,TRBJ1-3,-,CASSFASFSGNTIYF,TGTGCCAGCAGTTTCGCCTCATTCTCTGGAAACACCATATATTTT
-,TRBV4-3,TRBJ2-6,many,CASSAQGTGANVLTF,TGCGCCAGCAGCGCGCAGGGGACGGGGGCCAACGTCCTGACTTTC
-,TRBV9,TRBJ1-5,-,CASSEDGISNQPRHF,TGTGCCAGCAGCGAGGACGGGATTAGCAATCAGCCCCGGCATTTT
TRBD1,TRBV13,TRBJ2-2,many,CASSLEGASAGELFF,TGTGCCAGCAGCTTAGAGGGGGCATCCGCCGGGGAGCTGTTTTTT
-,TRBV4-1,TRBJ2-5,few,CASSQESSSPEETQYF,TGCGCCAGCAGCCAAGAATCCAGCAGCCCAGAAGAGACCCAGTACTTC
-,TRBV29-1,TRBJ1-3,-,CSVTYSGYTIYF,TGCAGCGTTACCTATAGTGGATACACCATATATTTT
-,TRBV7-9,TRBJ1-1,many,CASAPLEYTEAFF,TGTGCCAGTGCCCCACTCGAGTACACTGAAGCTTTCTTT
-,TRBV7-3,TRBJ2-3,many,CASSTTGASTDTQYF,TGTGCCAGCAGCACCACGGGGGCATCCACAGATACGCAGTATTTT
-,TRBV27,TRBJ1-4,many,CASSLISNEKLFF,TGTGCCAGCAGTTTAATAAGTAATGAAAAACTGTTTTTT
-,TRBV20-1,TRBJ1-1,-,CSARDAWNTEAFF,TGCAGTGCACGGGACGCATGGAACACTGAAGCTTTCTTT
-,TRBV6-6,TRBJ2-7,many,CASSYPDSSYEQYF,TGTGCCAGCAGTTACCCGGACAGCTCCTACGAGCAGTACTTC
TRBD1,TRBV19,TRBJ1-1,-,CASSRQGGNTEAFF,TGTGCCAGTAGTCGACAGGGGGGAAACACTGAAGCTTTCTTT
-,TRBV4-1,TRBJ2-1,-,CASSQERGTTLNEQFF,TGCGCCAGCAGCCAAGAACGGGGGACCACACTTAATGAGCAGTTCTTC
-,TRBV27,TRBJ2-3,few,CASSFTGPMTDTQYF,TGTGCCAGCAGTTTTACAGGGCCGATGACAGATACGCAGTATTTT
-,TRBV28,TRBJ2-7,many,CASSLRPGPSYEQYF,TGTGCCAGCAGTTTACGCCCCGGCCCGTCCTACGAGCAGTACTTC
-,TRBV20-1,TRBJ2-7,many,CSARVPDSYEQYF,TGCAGTGCTAGAGTGCCGGACTCCTACGAGCAGTACTTC
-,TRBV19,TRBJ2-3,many,CASSILDLDTQYF,TGTGCCAGTAGTATCTTGGACTTAGATACGCAGTATTTT
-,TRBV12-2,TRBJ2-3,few,CASRLALSTDTQYF,TGTGCAAGTCGCTTAGCGCTGAGCACAGATACGCAGTATTTT
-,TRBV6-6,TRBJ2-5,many,CASSPFGPTVGETQYF,TGTGCCAGCTCCCCCTTTGGGCCCACGGTGGGGGAGACCCAGTACTTC